A selection of T cell receptor beta chains follows, all from one sample in a study of response to subunit inactivated influenza vaccine. TCRdb used MiXCR to reprocess the RT-PCR reads, holding one entry per CDR3 protein. The sample records 700,000 to 900,000 distinct CDR3 sequences, over 20% being singletons. Sequencing was performed on PBMCs from blood, taken about 5 days after vaccination. Receptors were obtained from a man in his fifties or sixties who received an inactivated influenza vaccine. CDR3s include the opening cysteine and the closing phenylalanine or tryptophan. The D gene is left open where the match is weak. Not every row has a clone size; where given, it reads once, few, many or a size class.

d_call: -
v_call: TRBV7-2
clone_size: few
j_call: TRBJ2-1
cdr3_nt: TGTGCCAGCAGCCCCCGGAGCGCGAGGAACGAGCAGTTCTTC
cdr3_aa: CASSPRSARNEQFF

d_call: TRBD2
v_call: TRBV12-3/TRBV12-4
clone_size: -
j_call: TRBJ2-2
cdr3_nt: TGTGCCAGAAGTGGCGGGACTAGCGGGAGAAACGGGGAGCTGTTTTTT
cdr3_aa: CARSGGTSGRNGELFF

d_call: -
v_call: TRBV6-1
clone_size: -
j_call: TRBJ2-2
cdr3_nt: TGTGCCAGCAGGCTCGTCCAAAACACCGGGGAGCTGTTTTTT
cdr3_aa: CASRLVQNTGELFF

d_call: -
v_call: TRBV20-1
clone_size: few
j_call: TRBJ2-7
cdr3_nt: TGCAGTGCCGAGGGGGAACGGCTACTCCTGGGGGAGCAGTACTTC
cdr3_aa: CSAEGERLLLGEQYF

d_call: -
v_call: TRBV7-9
clone_size: -
j_call: TRBJ2-2
cdr3_nt: TGTGCCAGCAGCAAATTTCAGGGGCGAAACACCGGGGAGCTGTTTTTT
cdr3_aa: CASSKFQGRNTGELFF

d_call: -
v_call: TRBV20-1
clone_size: -
j_call: TRBJ1-6
cdr3_nt: TGCAGTGCAAGCGGGGCCCTCTATAATTCACCCCTCCACTTT
cdr3_aa: CSASGALYNSPLHF

d_call: -
v_call: TRBV2
clone_size: -
j_call: TRBJ1-5
cdr3_nt: TGTGCCAGCAGTCCAGCTCAGGGTCATCAGCCCCAGCATTTT
cdr3_aa: CASSPAQGHQPQHF

d_call: -
v_call: TRBV12-3/TRBV12-4
clone_size: -
j_call: TRBJ2-2
cdr3_nt: TGTGCCAACCGACAGCGTGGCGGGGAGCTGTTTTTT
cdr3_aa: CANRQRGGELFF

d_call: -
v_call: TRBV15
clone_size: few
j_call: TRBJ2-2
cdr3_nt: TGTGCCACCAGCAAAAGTTTGGGCGGGGAGCTGTTTTTT
cdr3_aa: CATSKSLGGELFF

d_call: -
v_call: TRBV20-1
clone_size: -
j_call: TRBJ2-1
cdr3_nt: TGCAGTGCTAGAGGCGCCCGGGACTCCTACAATGAGCAGTTCTTC
cdr3_aa: CSARGARDSYNEQFF

d_call: -
v_call: TRBV24-1
clone_size: -
j_call: TRBJ1-2
cdr3_nt: TGTGCCACCAGTGATCCCGGACAGCCTCAGGTCGTTGGCTACACCTTC
cdr3_aa: CATSDPGQPQVVGYTF

d_call: -
v_call: TRBV7-9
clone_size: few
j_call: TRBJ2-7
cdr3_nt: TGTGCCAGCAGCGCGACGTACAGAGCACGCTACGAGCAGTACTTC
cdr3_aa: CASSATYRARYEQYF

d_call: -
v_call: TRBV20-1
clone_size: many
j_call: TRBJ2-7
cdr3_nt: TGCAGTGCCCGACGGGGCAGCCTAAACTACGAGCAGTACTTC
cdr3_aa: CSARRGSLNYEQYF

d_call: -
v_call: TRBV29-1
clone_size: many
j_call: TRBJ1-2
cdr3_nt: TGCAGCGTTGGGGGACAAGGTGGCTACACCTTC
cdr3_aa: CSVGGQGGYTF

d_call: TRBD1
v_call: TRBV11-2
clone_size: -
j_call: TRBJ2-1
cdr3_nt: TGTGCCAGCAGCTTAGTTACAACAGGGGCTAGGGATGCGGCTGAGCAGTTCTTC
cdr3_aa: CASSLVTTGARDAAEQFF

d_call: TRBD1
v_call: TRBV6-5
clone_size: -
j_call: TRBJ1-5
cdr3_nt: TGTGCCAGCAGTTTCTCGACAGGGGACAATCAGCCCCAGCATTTT
cdr3_aa: CASSFSTGDNQPQHF

d_call: -
v_call: TRBV19
clone_size: -
j_call: TRBJ2-2
cdr3_nt: TGTGCCAGTAGTATGGAGAGGGGAAGGACCGGGGAGCTGTTTTTT
cdr3_aa: CASSMERGRTGELFF

d_call: -
v_call: TRBV7-9
clone_size: -
j_call: TRBJ1-2
cdr3_nt: TGTGCCAGCAGCTACTATTCGCGGGGAAGTGGTGGCTACACCTTC
cdr3_aa: CASSYYSRGSGGYTF

d_call: TRBD1
v_call: TRBV7-9
clone_size: -
j_call: TRBJ1-5
cdr3_nt: TGTGCCAGCAGCGTATCCATAGGGGGCCAGCCCCAGCATTTT
cdr3_aa: CASSVSIGGQPQHF

d_call: TRBD1
v_call: TRBV20-1
clone_size: few
j_call: TRBJ2-7
cdr3_nt: TGCAGTGCTAGGGATTTCAGGACAGGGCCAGCCTACGAGCAGTACTTC
cdr3_aa: CSARDFRTGPAYEQYF

d_call: TRBD1
v_call: TRBV6-5
clone_size: -
j_call: TRBJ2-7
cdr3_nt: TGTGCCAGCAGTTACTCGGGACAGACCGGTACTTCCGAGCAGTACTTC
cdr3_aa: CASSYSGQTGTSEQYF

d_call: -
v_call: TRBV14
clone_size: -
j_call: TRBJ2-7
cdr3_nt: TGTGCCAGCAGCCAAGATCCGGTGGGACATCAGTACTTC
cdr3_aa: CASSQDPVGHQYF

d_call: TRBD1
v_call: TRBV4-3
clone_size: few
j_call: TRBJ2-7
cdr3_nt: TGCGCCAGCAGCCCGGGATGGGACAGGCCCTACGAGCAGTACTTC
cdr3_aa: CASSPGWDRPYEQYF

d_call: -
v_call: TRBV4-3
clone_size: few
j_call: TRBJ2-7
cdr3_nt: TGCGCCAGCAGCCAAGAGGCTTTTAGATCCTACGAGCAGTACTTC
cdr3_aa: CASSQEAFRSYEQYF

d_call: -
v_call: TRBV12-3/TRBV12-4
clone_size: -
j_call: TRBJ1-1
cdr3_nt: TGTGCCAGCAGTTTAGGAGGAGGGGGTCACACTGAAGCTTTCTTT
cdr3_aa: CASSLGGGGHTEAFF

d_call: TRBD2
v_call: TRBV5-5
clone_size: many
j_call: TRBJ2-3
cdr3_nt: TGTGCCAGCAGCTTGGGTATTTGGCGGGGGGGCCTCGCAGATACGCAGTATTTT
cdr3_aa: CASSLGIWRGGLADTQYF

d_call: TRBD1
v_call: TRBV25-1
clone_size: few
j_call: TRBJ2-4
cdr3_nt: TGTGCCAGCAGTGAATATTCGGGACAGGGGGCGAACATTCAGTACTTC
cdr3_aa: CASSEYSGQGANIQYF

d_call: -
v_call: TRBV10-3
clone_size: -
j_call: TRBJ2-1
cdr3_nt: TGTGCCATCAGTGACCCCGCGGACTCCGACTCCTACAATGAGCAGTTCTTC
cdr3_aa: CAISDPADSDSYNEQFF

d_call: TRBD2
v_call: TRBV7-2
clone_size: few
j_call: TRBJ2-5
cdr3_nt: TGTGCCAGCAGCCGAGTAGCGGGAGTGTCTTGGGAGACCCAGTACTTC
cdr3_aa: CASSRVAGVSWETQYF

d_call: -
v_call: TRBV20-1
clone_size: -
j_call: TRBJ2-1
cdr3_nt: TGCAGTGCTAGAGATCCCAGGACGTCAATCTTGGATGAGCAGTTCTTC
cdr3_aa: CSARDPRTSILDEQFF

d_call: -
v_call: TRBV29-1
clone_size: -
j_call: TRBJ2-1
cdr3_nt: TGCAGCGTTTTTAGTCGGGGCAATGAGCAGTTCTTC
cdr3_aa: CSVFSRGNEQFF

d_call: TRBD1
v_call: TRBV6-5
clone_size: -
j_call: TRBJ2-7
cdr3_nt: TGTGCCAGCAGTTACTCGACAGGGGGTTCTGAGTCCTACGAGCAGTACTTC
cdr3_aa: CASSYSTGGSESYEQYF

d_call: -
v_call: TRBV6-2/TRBV6-3
clone_size: -
j_call: TRBJ2-3
cdr3_nt: TGTGCCAGCACCAACAATGCAGATACGCAGTATTTT
cdr3_aa: CASTNNADTQYF

d_call: TRBD1
v_call: TRBV12-3/TRBV12-4
clone_size: few
j_call: TRBJ1-1
cdr3_nt: TGTGCCAGCAGTTTAGGACAGGGTCTAGGAAACACTGAAGCTTTCTTT
cdr3_aa: CASSLGQGLGNTEAFF

d_call: -
v_call: TRBV6-1
clone_size: -
j_call: TRBJ1-5
cdr3_nt: TGTGCCAGCAGTGAAAGTGTTTACCCATATAGCAATCAGCCCCAGCATTTT
cdr3_aa: CASSESVYPYSNQPQHF

d_call: -
v_call: TRBV29-1
clone_size: few
j_call: TRBJ2-2
cdr3_nt: TGCAGCGTTGGGGAATCTCCTGGGGTGGACACCGGGGAGCTGTTTTTT
cdr3_aa: CSVGESPGVDTGELFF

d_call: -
v_call: TRBV7-9
clone_size: once
j_call: TRBJ2-3
cdr3_nt: TGTGCCAGCAGCCAATCGATACGCACAGATACGCAGTATTTT
cdr3_aa: CASSQSIRTDTQYF

d_call: -
v_call: TRBV6-5
clone_size: few
j_call: TRBJ1-6
cdr3_nt: TGTGCCAGCAGTTACGGAAGGTCCTATAATTCACCCCTCCACTTT
cdr3_aa: CASSYGRSYNSPLHF

d_call: -
v_call: TRBV5-5
clone_size: -
j_call: TRBJ2-2
cdr3_nt: TGTGCCAGCAGCTTGGCGGCGGGACAACCTCGGACCGGGGAGCTGTTTTTT
cdr3_aa: CASSLAAGQPRTGELFF

d_call: TRBD1
v_call: TRBV2
clone_size: few
j_call: TRBJ2-1
cdr3_nt: TGTGCCAGCAGTGAGGGGGACAGGGTTGATGAGCAGTTCTTC
cdr3_aa: CASSEGDRVDEQFF

d_call: -
v_call: TRBV9
clone_size: few
j_call: TRBJ2-5
cdr3_nt: TGTGCCAGCAGCCCGACGGCTAGCGCAGAGACCCAGTACTTC
cdr3_aa: CASSPTASAETQYF

d_call: TRBD2
v_call: TRBV5-1
clone_size: few
j_call: TRBJ2-5
cdr3_nt: TGCGCCAGCAGCTTGGTGGCGGCGACTAGCGGGAGAAGGGAAGAGACCCAGTACTTC
cdr3_aa: CASSLVAATSGRREETQYF

d_call: -
v_call: TRBV5-5
clone_size: -
j_call: TRBJ2-2
cdr3_nt: TGTGCCAGCAGCATCCGGGACACCAACACCGGGGAGCTGTTTTTT
cdr3_aa: CASSIRDTNTGELFF

d_call: -
v_call: TRBV20-1
clone_size: -
j_call: TRBJ1-1
cdr3_nt: TGCAGTGCTGGGAAGGGGGGGCTTGAAGCTTTCTTT
cdr3_aa: CSAGKGGLEAFF

d_call: -
v_call: TRBV12-3/TRBV12-4
clone_size: few
j_call: TRBJ2-1
cdr3_nt: TGTGCCAGCGGCCCCATGGCTACGGGAATGGAGTTCTTC
cdr3_aa: CASGPMATGMEFF

d_call: -
v_call: TRBV7-8
clone_size: few
j_call: TRBJ2-2
cdr3_nt: TGTGCCAGCAGGACTCCGGGACACAAAACGGGGTCCGGGGAGCTGTTTTTT
cdr3_aa: CASRTPGHKTGSGELFF

d_call: TRBD2
v_call: TRBV20-1
clone_size: many
j_call: TRBJ2-3
cdr3_nt: TGCAGTGCTAACCTCGCCAGCGGGAGGACAGATACGCAGTATTTT
cdr3_aa: CSANLASGRTDTQYF

d_call: TRBD1
v_call: TRBV11-2
clone_size: once
j_call: TRBJ2-1
cdr3_nt: TGTGCCAGCAGGGAAACAGGGGGCTCCTCCTACAATGAGCAGTTCTTC
cdr3_aa: CASRETGGSSYNEQFF

d_call: TRBD2
v_call: TRBV7-6
clone_size: few
j_call: TRBJ2-3
cdr3_nt: TGTGCCAGCAGCTTTATTCCGACTAGCCCTAGCACAGATACGCAGTATTTT
cdr3_aa: CASSFIPTSPSTDTQYF

d_call: -
v_call: TRBV11-2
clone_size: many
j_call: TRBJ1-5
cdr3_nt: TGTGCCAGCAGCTTATCGGCGGGCCAGCCCCAGCATTTT
cdr3_aa: CASSLSAGQPQHF